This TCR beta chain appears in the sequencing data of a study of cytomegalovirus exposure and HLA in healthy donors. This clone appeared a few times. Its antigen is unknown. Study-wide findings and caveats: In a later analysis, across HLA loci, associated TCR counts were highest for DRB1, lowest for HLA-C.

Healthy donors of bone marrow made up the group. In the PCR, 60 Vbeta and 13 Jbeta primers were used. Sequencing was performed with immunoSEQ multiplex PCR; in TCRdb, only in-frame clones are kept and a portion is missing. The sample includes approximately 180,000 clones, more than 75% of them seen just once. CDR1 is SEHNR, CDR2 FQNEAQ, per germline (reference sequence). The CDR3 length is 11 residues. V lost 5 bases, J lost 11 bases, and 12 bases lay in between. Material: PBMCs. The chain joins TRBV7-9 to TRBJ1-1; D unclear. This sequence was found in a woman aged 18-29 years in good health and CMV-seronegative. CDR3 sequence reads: CASSHPNEAFF. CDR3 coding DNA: TGTGCCAGCAGCCATCCCAATGAGGCTTTCTTT.